This section outlines one T cell receptor beta chain sequence together with its context. The protocol was immunoSEQ multiplex PCR, while the TCRdb copy is restricted to in-frame clones and leaves out a portion. Among 90,000 to 150,000 clones listed, 88% were seen once. The data were taken from a study of control samples from healthy donors and cancer patients. Germline CDR1 is MNHNY and CDR2 is SVGAGI (reference sequence). The germline V and J ends were trimmed by 6 bases and 3 bases, with 11 bases remaining between them. The CDR3 loop spans 14 amino acids. Material: blood. The TCR sequence derives from a man aged 35-49 years in good health. The rearrangement links TRBV6-6 to TRBJ2-2; maybe TRBD2 (6 bases). This CDR3 is CASRLADYTGELFF. The DNA for the CDR3 is TGTGCCAGCAGGTTAGCGGACTACACCGGGGAGCTGTTTTTT.